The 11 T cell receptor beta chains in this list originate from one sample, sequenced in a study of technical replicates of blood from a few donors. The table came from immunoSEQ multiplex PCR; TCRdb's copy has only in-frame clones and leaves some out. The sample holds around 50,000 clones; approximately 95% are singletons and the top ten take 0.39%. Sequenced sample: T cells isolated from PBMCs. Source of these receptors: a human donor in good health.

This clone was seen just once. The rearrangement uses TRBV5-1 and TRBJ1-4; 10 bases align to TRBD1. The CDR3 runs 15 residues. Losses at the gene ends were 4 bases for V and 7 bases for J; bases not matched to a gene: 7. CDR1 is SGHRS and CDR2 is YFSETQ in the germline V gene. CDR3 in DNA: TGCGCCAGCAGCATTTCGACAGGGGGCAGTGAAAAACTGTTTTTT. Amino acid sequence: CASSISTGGSEKLFF.

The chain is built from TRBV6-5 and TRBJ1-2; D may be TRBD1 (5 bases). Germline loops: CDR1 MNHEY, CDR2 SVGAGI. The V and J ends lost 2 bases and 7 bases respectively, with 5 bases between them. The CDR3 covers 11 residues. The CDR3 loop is CASSYRGGYTF. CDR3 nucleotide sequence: TGTGCCAGCAGTTACAGGGGTGGCTACACCTTC.

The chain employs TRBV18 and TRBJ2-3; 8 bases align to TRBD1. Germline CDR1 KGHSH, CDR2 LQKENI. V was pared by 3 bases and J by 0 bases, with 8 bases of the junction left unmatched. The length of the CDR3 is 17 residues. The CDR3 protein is CASSPLRDRSSTDTQYF. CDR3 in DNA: TGTGCCAGCTCACCCTTGCGGGACAGGTCTAGCACAGATACGCAGTATTTT. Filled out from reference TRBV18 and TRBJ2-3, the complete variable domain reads NAGVMQNPRHLVRRRGQEARLRCSPMKGHSHVYWYRQLPEEGLKFMVYLQKENIIDESGMPKERFSAEFPKEGPSILRIQQVVRGDSAAYFCASSPLRDRSSTDTQYFGPGTRLTVL.

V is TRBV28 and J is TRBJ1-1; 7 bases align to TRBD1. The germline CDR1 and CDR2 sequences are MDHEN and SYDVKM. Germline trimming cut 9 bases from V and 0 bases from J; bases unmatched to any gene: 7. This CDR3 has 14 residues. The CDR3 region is CASRQGVVNTEAFF. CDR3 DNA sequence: TGTGCCAGTCGACAGGGAGTGGTGAACACTGAAGCTTTCTTT.

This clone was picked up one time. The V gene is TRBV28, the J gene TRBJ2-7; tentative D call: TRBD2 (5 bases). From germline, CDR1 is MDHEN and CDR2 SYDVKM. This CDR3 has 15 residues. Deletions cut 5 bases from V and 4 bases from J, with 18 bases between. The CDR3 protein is CASSPLVGSSYEQYF. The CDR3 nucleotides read TGTGCCAGCAGTCCACTAGTGGGGTCATCTTACGAGCAGTACTTC.

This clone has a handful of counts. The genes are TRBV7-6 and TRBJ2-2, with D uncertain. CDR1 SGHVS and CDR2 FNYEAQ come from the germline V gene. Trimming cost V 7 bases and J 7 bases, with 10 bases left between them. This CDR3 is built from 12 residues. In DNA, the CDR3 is TGTGCCAGCACCTCTACTTTCGGGGAGCTGTTTTTT. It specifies CASTSTFGELFF.

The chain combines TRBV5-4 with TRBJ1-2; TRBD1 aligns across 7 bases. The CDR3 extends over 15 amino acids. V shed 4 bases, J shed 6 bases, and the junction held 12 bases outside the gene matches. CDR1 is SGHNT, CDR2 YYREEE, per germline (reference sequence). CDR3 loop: CASSEPGTVRDGYTF. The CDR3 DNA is TGTGCCAGCAGCGAGCCCGGGACAGTAAGAGATGGCTACACCTTC.

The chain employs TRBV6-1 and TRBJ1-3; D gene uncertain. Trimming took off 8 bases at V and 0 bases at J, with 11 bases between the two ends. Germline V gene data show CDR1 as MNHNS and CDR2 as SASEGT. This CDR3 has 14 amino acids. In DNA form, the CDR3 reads TGTGCCAGCGCTCACAGTCGCTCTGGAAACACCATATATTTT. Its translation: CASAHSRSGNTIYF.

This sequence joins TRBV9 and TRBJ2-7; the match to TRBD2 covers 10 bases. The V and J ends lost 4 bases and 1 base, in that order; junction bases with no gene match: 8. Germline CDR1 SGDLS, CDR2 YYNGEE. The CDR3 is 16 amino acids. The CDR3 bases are TGTGCCAGCAGCCCATCGGGACTAGCGCAATCCTACGAGCAGTACTTC. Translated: CASSPSGLAQSYEQYF.

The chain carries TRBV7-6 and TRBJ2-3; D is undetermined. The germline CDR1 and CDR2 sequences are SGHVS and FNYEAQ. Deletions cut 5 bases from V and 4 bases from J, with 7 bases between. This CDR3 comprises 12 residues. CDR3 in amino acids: CASSLAADTQYF. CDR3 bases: TGTGCCAGCAGCCTCGCAGCAGATACGCAGTATTTT.

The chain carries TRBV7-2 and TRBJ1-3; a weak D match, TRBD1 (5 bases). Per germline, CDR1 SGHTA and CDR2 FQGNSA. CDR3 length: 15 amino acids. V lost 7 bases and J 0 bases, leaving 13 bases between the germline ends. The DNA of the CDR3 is TGTGCCAGCACCGGGGGGTCGGGCTCTGGAAACACCATATATTTT. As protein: CASTGGSGSGNTIYF.